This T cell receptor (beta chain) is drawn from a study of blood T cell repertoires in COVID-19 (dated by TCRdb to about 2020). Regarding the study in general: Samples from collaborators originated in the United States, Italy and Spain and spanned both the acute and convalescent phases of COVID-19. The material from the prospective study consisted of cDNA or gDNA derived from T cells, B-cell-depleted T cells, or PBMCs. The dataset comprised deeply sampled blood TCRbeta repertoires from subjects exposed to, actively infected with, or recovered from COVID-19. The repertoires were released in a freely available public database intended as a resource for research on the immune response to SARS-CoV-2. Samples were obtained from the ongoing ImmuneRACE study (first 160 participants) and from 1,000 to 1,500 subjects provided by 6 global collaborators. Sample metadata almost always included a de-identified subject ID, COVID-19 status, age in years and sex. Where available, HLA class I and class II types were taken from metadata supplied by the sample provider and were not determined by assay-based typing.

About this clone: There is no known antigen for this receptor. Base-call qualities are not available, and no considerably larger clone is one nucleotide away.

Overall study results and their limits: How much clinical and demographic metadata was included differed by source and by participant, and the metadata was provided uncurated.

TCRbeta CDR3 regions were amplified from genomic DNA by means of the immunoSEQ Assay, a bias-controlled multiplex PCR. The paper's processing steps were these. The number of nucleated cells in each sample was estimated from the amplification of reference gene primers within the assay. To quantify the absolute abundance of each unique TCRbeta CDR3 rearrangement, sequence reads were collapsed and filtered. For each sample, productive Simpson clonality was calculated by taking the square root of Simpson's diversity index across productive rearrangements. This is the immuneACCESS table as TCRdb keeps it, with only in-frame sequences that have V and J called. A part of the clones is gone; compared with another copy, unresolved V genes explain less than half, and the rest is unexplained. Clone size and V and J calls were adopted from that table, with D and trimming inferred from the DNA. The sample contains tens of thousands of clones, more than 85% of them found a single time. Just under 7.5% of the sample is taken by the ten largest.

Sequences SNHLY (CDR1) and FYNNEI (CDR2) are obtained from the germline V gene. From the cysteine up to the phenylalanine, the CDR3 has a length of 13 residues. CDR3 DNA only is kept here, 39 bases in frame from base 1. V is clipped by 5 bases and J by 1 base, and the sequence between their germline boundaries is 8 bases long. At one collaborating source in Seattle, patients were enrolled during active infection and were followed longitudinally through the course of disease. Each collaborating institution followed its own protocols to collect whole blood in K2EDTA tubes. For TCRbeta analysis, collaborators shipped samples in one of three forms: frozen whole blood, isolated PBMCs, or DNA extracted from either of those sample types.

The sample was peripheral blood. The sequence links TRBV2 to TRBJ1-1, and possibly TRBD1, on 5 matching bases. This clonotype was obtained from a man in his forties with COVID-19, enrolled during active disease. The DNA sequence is TGTGCCAGCAGTACGGACAAGAACACTGAAGCTTTCTTT. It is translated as CASSTDKNTEAFF.